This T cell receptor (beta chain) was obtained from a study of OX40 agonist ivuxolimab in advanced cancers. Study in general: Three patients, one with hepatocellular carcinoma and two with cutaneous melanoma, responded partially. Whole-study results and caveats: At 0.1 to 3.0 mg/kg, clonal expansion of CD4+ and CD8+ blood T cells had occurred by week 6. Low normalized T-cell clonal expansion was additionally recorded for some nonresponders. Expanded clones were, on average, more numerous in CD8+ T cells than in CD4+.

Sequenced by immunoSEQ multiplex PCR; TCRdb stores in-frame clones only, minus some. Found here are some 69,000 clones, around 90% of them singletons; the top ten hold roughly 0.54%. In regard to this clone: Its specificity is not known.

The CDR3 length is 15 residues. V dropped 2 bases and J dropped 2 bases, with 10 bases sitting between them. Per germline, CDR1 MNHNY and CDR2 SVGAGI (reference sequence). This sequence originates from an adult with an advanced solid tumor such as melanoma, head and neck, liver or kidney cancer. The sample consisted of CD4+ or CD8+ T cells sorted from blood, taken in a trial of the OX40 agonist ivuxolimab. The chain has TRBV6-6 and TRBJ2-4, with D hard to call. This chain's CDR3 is CASSYLVGTKNIQYF. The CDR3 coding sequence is TGTGCCAGCAGTTACCTAGTGGGAACCAAAAACATTCAGTACTTC.